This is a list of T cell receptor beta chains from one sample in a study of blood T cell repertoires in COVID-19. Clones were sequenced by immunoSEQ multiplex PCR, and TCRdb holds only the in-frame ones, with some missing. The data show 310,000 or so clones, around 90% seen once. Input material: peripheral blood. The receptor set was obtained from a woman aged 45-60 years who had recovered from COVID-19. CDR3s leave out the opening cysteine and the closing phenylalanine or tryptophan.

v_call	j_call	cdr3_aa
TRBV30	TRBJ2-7	AWRSPGQTGLYEQY
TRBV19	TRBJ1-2	ATRTNYGYT
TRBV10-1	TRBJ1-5	ASMDRGRVWGNQPQH
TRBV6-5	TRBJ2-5	ASRPWTAPQETQY
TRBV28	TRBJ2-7	ASSSSFGQY
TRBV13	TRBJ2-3	ASSPYRGRSTDTQY
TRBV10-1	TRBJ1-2	ASSRPNSYSGYT
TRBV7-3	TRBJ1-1	ASSFNGRENTEAF
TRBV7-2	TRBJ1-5	ASSPESLTGTQH
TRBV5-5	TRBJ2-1	ASSLVDRGISNEQF
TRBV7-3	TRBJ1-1	ASSLRQGTEAF
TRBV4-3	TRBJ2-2	ASSQGDRGPTGELF
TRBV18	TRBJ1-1	ASSPLTAGGRAF
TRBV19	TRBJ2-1	ASSFHRGPTPYNEQF
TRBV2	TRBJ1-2	ASSDGGLVGGYT
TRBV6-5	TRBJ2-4	ASRMSGDRVNIQY
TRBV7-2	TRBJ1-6	ASSLRDRGSPLH
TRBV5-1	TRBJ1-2	ASSITGSANYGYT
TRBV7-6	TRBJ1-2	ASSLYTGYGYT
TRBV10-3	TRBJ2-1	AISVTSGRANEQF
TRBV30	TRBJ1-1	AWSLGRDTEAF
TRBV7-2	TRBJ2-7	ASSLETGAYEQY
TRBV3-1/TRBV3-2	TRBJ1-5	ASSQERGNQPQH
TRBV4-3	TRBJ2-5	ASSSQSGVQETQY
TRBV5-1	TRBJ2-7	ASSLGSLSYEQY
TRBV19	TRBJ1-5	ASSTGQGSNQPQH
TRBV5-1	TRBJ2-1	ASSRTSGVYNEQF
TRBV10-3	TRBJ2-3	AISESMAARGPTDTQY
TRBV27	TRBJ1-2	ASRTLAGGSRGYT
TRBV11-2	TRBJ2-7	ASSIGLTTYEQY
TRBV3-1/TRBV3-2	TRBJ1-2	ASSQVHNYGYT
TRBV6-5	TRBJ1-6	ASSRTGRDNSPLH
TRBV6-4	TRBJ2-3	ASSATSGTGVMTDTQY
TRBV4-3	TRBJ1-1	ASSPGQQNTEAF
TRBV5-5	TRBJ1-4	ASSLHPTREKLF
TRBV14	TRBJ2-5	ASSHLTGQKVQETQY
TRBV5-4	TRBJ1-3	ASSHGGENLGNTIY
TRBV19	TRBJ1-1	ASKWDRNTEAF
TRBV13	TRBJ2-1	ASSLGQGAPYNEQF
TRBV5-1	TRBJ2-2	ASRGLAGETTGELF
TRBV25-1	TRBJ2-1	ASSAWGGRHEQF
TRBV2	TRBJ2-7	ASSESEYEQY
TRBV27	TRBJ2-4	ASSFGGRTKNIQY
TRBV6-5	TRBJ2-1	ASSYSGGVLNEQF
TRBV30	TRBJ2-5	AGGGRETQY
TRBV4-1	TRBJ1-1	ASSQDQGAIGTEAF
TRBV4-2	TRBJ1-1	ASSHVNRDTEAF
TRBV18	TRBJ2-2	ASSPGRTNTGELF
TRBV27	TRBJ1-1	ATAPGQGAAEAF
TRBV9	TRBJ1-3	ASSPQGQVSSGNTIY
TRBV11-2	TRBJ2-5	ASSLSPTGYETQY
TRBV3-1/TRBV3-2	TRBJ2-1	ASSPSGVAEQF
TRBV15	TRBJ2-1	ATSRPISPRGGNNEQF
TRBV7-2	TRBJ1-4	ASSFATGTQNEKLF
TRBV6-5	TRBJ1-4	ASRRKQLNEKLF